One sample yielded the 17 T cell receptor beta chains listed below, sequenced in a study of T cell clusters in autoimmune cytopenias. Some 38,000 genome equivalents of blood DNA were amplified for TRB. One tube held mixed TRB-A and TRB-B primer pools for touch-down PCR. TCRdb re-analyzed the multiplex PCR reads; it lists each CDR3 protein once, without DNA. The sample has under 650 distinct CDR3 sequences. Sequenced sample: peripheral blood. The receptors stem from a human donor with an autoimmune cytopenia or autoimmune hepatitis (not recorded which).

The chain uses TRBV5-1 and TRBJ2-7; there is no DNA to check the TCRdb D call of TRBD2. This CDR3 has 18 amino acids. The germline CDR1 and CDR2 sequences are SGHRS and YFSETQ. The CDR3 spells CASSSVGTSGGSSYEQYF.

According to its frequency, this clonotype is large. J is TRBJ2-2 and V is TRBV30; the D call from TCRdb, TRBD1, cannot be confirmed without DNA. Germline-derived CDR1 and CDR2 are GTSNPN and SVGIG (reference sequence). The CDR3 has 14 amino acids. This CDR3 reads CAWSGQSNTGELFF.

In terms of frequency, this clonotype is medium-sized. The CDR3: CASQNRGNQPQHF. The chain recombines TRBV28 with TRBJ1-5; lacking DNA, the TRBD1 call made by TCRdb goes unchecked. This CDR3 is built from 13 residues. Per the germline V gene, CDR1 is MDHEN and CDR2 is SYDVKM.

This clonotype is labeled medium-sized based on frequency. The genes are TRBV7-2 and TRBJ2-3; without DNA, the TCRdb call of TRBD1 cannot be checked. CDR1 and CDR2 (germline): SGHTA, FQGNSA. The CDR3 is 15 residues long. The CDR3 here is CASSLVPGMADTQYF.

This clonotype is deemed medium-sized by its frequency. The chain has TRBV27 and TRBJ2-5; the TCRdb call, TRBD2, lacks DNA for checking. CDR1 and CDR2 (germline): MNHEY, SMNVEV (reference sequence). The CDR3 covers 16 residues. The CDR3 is CASSPGLAGGLETQYF.

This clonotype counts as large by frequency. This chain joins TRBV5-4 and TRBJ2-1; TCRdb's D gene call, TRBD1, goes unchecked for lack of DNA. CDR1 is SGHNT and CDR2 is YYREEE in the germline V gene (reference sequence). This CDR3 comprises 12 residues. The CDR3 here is CASSSTGNEQFF.

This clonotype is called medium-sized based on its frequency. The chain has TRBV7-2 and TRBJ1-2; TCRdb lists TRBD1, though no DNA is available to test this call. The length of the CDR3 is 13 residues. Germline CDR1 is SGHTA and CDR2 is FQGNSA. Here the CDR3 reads CASSRTENYGYTF.

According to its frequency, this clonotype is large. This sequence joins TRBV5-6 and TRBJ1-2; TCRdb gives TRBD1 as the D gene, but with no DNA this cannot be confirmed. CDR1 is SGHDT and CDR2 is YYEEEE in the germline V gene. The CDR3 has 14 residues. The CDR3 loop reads CASSLGQGVGGYTF.

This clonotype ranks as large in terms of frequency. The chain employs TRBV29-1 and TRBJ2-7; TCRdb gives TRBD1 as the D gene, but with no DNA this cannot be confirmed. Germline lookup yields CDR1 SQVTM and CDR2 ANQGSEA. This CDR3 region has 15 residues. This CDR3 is CSVESDGRGTYEQYF.

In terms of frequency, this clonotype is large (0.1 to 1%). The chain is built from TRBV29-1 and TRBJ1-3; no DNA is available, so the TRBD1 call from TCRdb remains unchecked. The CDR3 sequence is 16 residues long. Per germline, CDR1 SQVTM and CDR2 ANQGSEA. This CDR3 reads CSVEGDGESSGNTIYF.

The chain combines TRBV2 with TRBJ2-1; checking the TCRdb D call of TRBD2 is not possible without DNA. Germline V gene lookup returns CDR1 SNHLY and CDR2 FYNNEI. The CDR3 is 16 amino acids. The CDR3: CASSDGGLASYNEQFF.

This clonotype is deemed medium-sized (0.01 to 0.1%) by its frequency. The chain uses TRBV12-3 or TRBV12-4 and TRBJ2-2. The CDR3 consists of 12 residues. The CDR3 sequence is CASSFGGGELFF.

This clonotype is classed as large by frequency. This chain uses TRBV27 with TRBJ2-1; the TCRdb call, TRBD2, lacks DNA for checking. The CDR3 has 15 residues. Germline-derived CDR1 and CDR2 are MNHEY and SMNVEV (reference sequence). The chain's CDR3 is CASSLGAGGYNEQFF.

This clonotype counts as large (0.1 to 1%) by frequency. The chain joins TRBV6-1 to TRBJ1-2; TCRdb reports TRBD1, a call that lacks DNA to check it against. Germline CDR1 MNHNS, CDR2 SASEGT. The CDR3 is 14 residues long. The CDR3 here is CASTHPPWGYGYTF.

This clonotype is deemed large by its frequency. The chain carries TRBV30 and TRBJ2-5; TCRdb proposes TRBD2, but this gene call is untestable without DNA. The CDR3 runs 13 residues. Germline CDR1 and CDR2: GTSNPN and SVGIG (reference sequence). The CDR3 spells CACSWDLQETQYF. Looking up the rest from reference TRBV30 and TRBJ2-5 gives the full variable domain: SQTIHQWPATLVQPVGSPLSLECTVEGTSNPNLYWYRQAAGRGLQLLFYSVGIGQISSEVPQNLSASRPQDRQFILSSKKLLLSDSGFYLCACSWDLQETQYFGPGTRLLVL.

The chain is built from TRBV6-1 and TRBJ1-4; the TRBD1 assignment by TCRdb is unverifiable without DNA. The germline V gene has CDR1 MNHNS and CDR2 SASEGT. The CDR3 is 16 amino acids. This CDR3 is CASSGGRGIEGEKLFF.

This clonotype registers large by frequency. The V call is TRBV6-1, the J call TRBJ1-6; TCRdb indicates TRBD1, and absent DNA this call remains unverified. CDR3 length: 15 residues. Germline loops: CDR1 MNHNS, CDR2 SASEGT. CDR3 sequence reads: CASRDGQSYNSPLHF.